The 14 T cell receptor beta chains below come from one sample, sequenced in a study of blood T cell repertoires in COVID-19. Assay: immunoSEQ multiplex PCR; the TCRdb copy retains only in-frame clones and omits some. This table has 250,000 to 300,000 clones, 75% to 90% appearing once. Sequencing was carried out using peripheral blood. All receptors come from a man aged 35-49 years with acute or convalescent COVID-19.

The genes are TRBV11-3 and TRBJ1-1, with D tentatively TRBD1 (5 bases). V lost 1 base to trimming and J lost 1 base, with 7 bases between them. The CDR3 sequence is 14 residues long. Germline-derived CDR1 and CDR2 are SGHNT and YENEEA. The CDR3 DNA reads as TGTGCCAGCAGCTTAGGGGGCTCGAACACTGAAGCTTTCTTT. It encodes CASSLGGSNTEAFF.

This clone appeared once. The chain combines TRBV7-2 with TRBJ2-4, with TRBD2 matching over 13 bases. The germline V gene has CDR1 SGHTA and CDR2 FQGNSA. The V and J ends lost 4 bases and 2 bases, in that order; junction bases with no gene match: 5. This CDR3 spans 17 amino acids. CDR3: CASSSTSGGPPKNIQYF. The CDR3, as DNA: TGTGCCAGCAGCTCGACTAGCGGGGGGCCCCCCAAAAACATTCAGTACTTC.

A remark on this clone: The sample holds other DNA sequences that translate to the same CDR3. This chain joins TRBV24-1 and TRBJ2-3; 8 nucleotides align to TRBD1. V lost 3 bases, J lost 1 base, and 2 bases stayed unmatched. Germline V gene data show CDR1 as KGHDR and CDR2 as SFDVKD. The CDR3 has 15 residues. CDR3 in amino acids: CATSDGQGGTDTQYF. The CDR3 DNA reads TGTGCCACCAGTGATGGACAGGGAGGCACAGATACGCAGTATTTT.

This chain connects TRBV7-9 to TRBJ1-2; the D gene is possibly TRBD1 (6 bases). The CDR3 totals 14 residues. Trimming removed 5 bases at V and 3 bases at J, with 13 bases between. Germline-derived CDR1 and CDR2 are SEHNR and FQNEAQ (reference sequence). The CDR3 region has the DNA TGTGCCAGCAGCCGAACAGGGTCGGACTATGGCTACACCTTC. Translation: CASSRTGSDYGYTF. Full variable domain (rest looked up from reference TRBV7-9 and TRBJ1-2): DTGVSQNPRHKITKRGQNVTFRCDPISEHNRLYWYRQTLGQGPEFLTYFQNEAQLEKSRLLSDRFSAERPKGSFSTLEIQRTEQGDSAMYLCASSRTGSDYGYTFGSGTRLTVV.

This clone was seen a few times. The V call is TRBV5-5, the J call TRBJ1-2; no clear D. CDR1 and CDR2 from the germline V gene are SGHKS and YYEKEE (reference sequence). V lost 4 bases, J lost 4 bases, and 11 bases lay in between. The CDR3 runs 13 residues. The CDR3 DNA follows: TGTGCCAGCAGCCCACGACTCAGCTATGGCTACACCTTC. It codes for CASSPRLSYGYTF.

The chain couples TRBV30 to TRBJ1-4; D is possibly TRBD1 (6 bases). V dropped 1 base and J dropped 6 bases, with 12 bases sitting between them. CDR1 is GTSNPN and CDR2 is SVGIG in the germline V gene (reference sequence). The CDR3 length is 14 residues. CDR3 in amino acids: CAWSGQAWDEKLFF. The CDR3 coding sequence is TGTGCCTGGAGTGGACAGGCTTGGGATGAAAAACTGTTTTTT.

The chain carries TRBV11-3 and TRBJ2-5, with 9 bases matching TRBD1. J was trimmed by 3 bases and V by 6 bases; bases with no gene match: 17. There are 18 residues in the CDR3. Germline loops: CDR1 SGHNT, CDR2 YENEEA. The CDR3 protein is CASSLKSSTGGKKETQYF. In nucleotides, the CDR3 is TGTGCCAGCAGTCTTAAATCTTCGACAGGGGGTAAAAAAGAGACCCAGTACTTC.

This sequence joins TRBV11-3 and TRBJ2-3; TRBD1 might be the D (6 bases). V was trimmed by 5 bases and J by 7 bases, leaving 10 bases between them. Per the germline V gene, CDR1 is SGHNT and CDR2 is YENEEA. This CDR3 spans 12 amino acids. The CDR3 DNA reads TGTGCCAGCAGCCGCGACAGGTATACGCAGTATTTT. This encodes CASSRDRYTQYF.

This clone was recorded a few times. This chain joins TRBV6-5 and TRBJ2-5, with TRBD1 matching 8 bases. The J segment lost 3 bases and the V segment lost 5 bases, leaving 5 bases of the junction unmatched. The CDR3 consists of 14 residues. The germline V gene encodes CDR1 MNHEY and CDR2 SVGAGI. This chain's CDR3 is CASSPLDREETQYF. CDR3 DNA: TGTGCCAGCAGTCCCTTGGACAGGGAAGAGACCCAGTACTTC.

V usage is TRBV7-6 and J usage is TRBJ2-2; D is unresolved. V was trimmed by 4 bases and J by 5 bases, leaving 14 bases between them. The CDR3 totals 15 residues. Germline lookup yields CDR1 SGHVS and CDR2 FNYEAQ. CDR3 nucleotides: TGTGCCAGCAGCTCCCTAGGATTTGGTACCGGGGAGCTGTTTTTT. Its translation: CASSSLGFGTGELFF.

The gene calls are TRBV7-9 and TRBJ1-5, with a weak D call TRBD1 (5 bases). CDR1 and CDR2 from the germline V gene are SEHNR and FQNEAQ (reference sequence). Trimming stripped 4 bases from V and 4 bases from J, with 8 bases between. There are 13 residues in the CDR3. The CDR3 region is CASSWGGNQPQHF. The DNA for the CDR3 is TGTGCCAGCAGCTGGGGGGGGAATCAGCCCCAGCATTTT.

This clone was seen only a few times. The V and J genes are TRBV5-1 and TRBJ1-6; D is unclear. CDR1 is SGHRS and CDR2 is YFSETQ in the germline V gene. The V end was cut by 4 bases, the J end by 7 bases, with 12 bases between. This CDR3 has 14 amino acids. CDR3 DNA sequence: TGCGCCAGCAGCCGCCTGAGTCCCAATTCACCCCTCCACTTT. Its protein is CASSRLSPNSPLHF. Drawing the rest from reference TRBV5-1 and TRBJ1-6, the complete variable domain is KAGVTQTPRYLIKTRGQQVTLSCSPISGHRSVSWYQQTPGQGLQFLFEYFSETQRNKGNFPGRFSGRQFSNSRSEMNVSTLELGDSALYLCASSRLSPNSPLHFGNGTRLTVT.

The chain joins TRBV9 to TRBJ1-1; the D gene is possibly TRBD1 (5 bases). Trimming removed 0 bases at V and 1 base at J, with 10 bases between. CDR1 is SGDLS, CDR2 YYNGEE, per germline. The CDR3 length is 15 residues. CDR3 in amino acids: CASSVEGAGNTEAFF. Here the CDR3 DNA reads TGTGCCAGCAGCGTAGAAGGGGCAGGGAACACTGAAGCTTTCTTT. Supplemented by reference TRBV9 and TRBJ1-1, the full variable domain reads DSGVTQTPKHLITATGQRVTLRCSPRSGDLSVYWYQQSLDQGLQFLIQYYNGEERAKGNILERFSAQQFPDLHSELNLSSLELGDSALYFCASSVEGAGNTEAFFGQGTRLTVV.

The chain has TRBV5-1 and TRBJ2-1; 7 bases match TRBD1. From germline, CDR1 is SGHRS and CDR2 YFSETQ. J was trimmed by 5 bases and V by 4 bases; bases with no gene match: 3. The CDR3 is 13 amino acids. DNA of the CDR3: TGCGCCAGCAGCCTTACAGGGGACAATGAGCAGTTCTTC. Translation gives CASSLTGDNEQFF.